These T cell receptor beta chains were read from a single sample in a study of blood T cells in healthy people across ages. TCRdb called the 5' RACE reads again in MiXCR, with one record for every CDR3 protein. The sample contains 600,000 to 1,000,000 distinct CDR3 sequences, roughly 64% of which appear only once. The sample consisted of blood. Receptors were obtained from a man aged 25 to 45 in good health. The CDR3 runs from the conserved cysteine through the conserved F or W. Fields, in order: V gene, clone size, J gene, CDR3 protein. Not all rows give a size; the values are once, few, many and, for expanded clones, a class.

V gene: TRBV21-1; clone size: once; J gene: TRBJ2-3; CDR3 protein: CASSKAGSVGSTDTQYF
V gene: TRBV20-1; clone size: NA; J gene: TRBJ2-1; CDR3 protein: CSATFQGSYNEQFF
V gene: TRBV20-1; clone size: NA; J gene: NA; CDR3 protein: CSAPTSGVSETQYF
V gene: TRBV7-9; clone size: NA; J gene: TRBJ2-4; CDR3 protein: CASSRTGLLKNIQYF
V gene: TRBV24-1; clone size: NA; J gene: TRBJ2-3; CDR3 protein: CATSDGTTRTDTQYF
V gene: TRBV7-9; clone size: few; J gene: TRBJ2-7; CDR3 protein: CASSSFRGLELEQYF
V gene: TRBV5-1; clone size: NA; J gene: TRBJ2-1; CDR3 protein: CASSQGLRGVRNEQFF
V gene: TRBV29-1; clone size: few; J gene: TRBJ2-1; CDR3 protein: CSGHYNEQFF
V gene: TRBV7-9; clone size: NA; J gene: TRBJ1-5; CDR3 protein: CASSTRDGNQPQHF
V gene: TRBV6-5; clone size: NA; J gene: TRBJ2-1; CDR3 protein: CASSSPTSGPINEQFF
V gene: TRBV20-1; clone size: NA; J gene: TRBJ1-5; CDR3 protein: CSARDVGQAGQPQHF
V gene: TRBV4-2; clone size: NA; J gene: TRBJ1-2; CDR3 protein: CASRGAPDYGYTF
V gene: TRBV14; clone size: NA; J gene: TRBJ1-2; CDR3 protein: CASSTTTRGVYGYTF
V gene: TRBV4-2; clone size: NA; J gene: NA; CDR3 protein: CASAPGWQGVAGTQYF
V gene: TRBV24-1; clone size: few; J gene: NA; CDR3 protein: CATSAAGAAYEQYF
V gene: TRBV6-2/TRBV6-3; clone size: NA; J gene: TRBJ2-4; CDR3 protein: CASSYSLADSGQYF
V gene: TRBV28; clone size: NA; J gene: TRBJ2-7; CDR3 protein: CASSHRIPYEQYF
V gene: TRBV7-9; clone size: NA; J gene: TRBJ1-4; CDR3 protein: CASSSRPGGNEKLFF
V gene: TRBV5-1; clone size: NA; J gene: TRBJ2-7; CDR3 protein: CASSPTHSGDPYEQYF
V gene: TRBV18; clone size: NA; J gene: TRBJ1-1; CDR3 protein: CASSQSTGENTEAFF
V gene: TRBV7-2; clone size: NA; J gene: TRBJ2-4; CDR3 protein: CASTLEGDKNIQYF
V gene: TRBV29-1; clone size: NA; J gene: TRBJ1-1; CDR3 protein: CSVASGPEAFF
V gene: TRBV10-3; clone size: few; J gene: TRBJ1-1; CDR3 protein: CAISESGIEAFF
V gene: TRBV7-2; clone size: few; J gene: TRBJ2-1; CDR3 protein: CASSLEGLADNEQFF
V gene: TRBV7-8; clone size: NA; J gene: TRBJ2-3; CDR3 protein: CASSLVGQGAGDTQYF
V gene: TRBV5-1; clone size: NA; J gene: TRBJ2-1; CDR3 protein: CASNSGYNEQFF
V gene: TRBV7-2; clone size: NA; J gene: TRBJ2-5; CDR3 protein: CASSLQTLQETQYF
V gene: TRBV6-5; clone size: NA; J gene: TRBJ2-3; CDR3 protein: CASKTDFSTDTQYF
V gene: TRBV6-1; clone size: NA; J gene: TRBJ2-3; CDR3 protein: CASSRLAGTLSTDTQYF
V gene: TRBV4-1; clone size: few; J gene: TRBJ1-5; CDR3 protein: CASSQPGGQPQHF
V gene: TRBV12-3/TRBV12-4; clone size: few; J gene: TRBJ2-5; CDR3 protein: CASSLTSQETQYF
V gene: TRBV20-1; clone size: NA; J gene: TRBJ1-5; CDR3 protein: CSATLGHFDQPQHF
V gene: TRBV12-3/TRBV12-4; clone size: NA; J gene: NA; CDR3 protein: CASSPRGPIETQYF
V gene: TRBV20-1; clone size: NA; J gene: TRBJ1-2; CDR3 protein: CSARRTGLDGYTF
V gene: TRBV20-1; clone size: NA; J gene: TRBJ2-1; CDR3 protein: CSARSGTLYNEQFF
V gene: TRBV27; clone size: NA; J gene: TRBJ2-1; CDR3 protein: CASTVGGFYNEQFF
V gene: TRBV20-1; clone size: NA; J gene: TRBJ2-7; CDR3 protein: CSASYFGVDEQYF
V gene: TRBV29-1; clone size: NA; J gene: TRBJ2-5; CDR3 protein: CSVEDWEPRAQETQYF
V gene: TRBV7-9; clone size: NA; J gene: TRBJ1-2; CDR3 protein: CASNLLQNHGYTF
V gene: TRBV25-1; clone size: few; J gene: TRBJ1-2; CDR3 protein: CASSELWDRDGYTF
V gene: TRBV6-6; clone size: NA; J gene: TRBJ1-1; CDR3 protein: CASNKQGINTEAFF
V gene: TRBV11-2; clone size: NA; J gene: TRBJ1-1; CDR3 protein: CASSLETGLSTEAFF
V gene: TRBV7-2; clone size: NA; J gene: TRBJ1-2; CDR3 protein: CASSSSGLYRGYTF
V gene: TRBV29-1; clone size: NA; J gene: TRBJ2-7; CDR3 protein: CSVGRQGGYEQYF
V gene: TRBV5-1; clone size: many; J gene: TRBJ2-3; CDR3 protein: CASSLALSTDTQYF
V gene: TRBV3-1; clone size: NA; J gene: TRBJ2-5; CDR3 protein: CASSQDRGSFQTQYF
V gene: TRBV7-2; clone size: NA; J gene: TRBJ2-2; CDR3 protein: CASSATSGRGPGELFF
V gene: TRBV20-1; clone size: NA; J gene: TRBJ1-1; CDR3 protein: CSAISGNTEAFF
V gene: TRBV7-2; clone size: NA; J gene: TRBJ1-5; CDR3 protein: CASSPAVGQPQHF
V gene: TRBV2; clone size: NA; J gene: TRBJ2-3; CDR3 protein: CASSADRSVTDTQYF
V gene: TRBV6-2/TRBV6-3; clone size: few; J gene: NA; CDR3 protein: CASSQGDFEGYEQYF
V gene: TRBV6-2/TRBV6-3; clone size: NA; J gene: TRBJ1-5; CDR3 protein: CASSTLPPRGQPQHF
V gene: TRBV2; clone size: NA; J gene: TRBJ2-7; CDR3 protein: CASTASGRGEQYF
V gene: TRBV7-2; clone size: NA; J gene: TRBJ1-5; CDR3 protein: CASSSRGGGQPQHF
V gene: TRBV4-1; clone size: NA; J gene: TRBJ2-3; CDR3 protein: CASSQVGIVTDTQYF
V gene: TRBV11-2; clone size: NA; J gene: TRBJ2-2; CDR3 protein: CASSVGRPRTGELFF
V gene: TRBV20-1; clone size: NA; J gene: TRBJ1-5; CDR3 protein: CSARERSDQPQHF
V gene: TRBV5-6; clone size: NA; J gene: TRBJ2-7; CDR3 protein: CASSRRSWDEQYF
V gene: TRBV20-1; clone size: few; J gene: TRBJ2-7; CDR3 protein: CSASVLAGGNYEQYF